This T cell receptor (beta chain) was obtained from a study of T cell responses to AZD1222 COVID-19 vaccine. The protocol was immunoSEQ multiplex PCR, while the TCRdb copy is restricted to in-frame clones and leaves out a portion. The sample includes over 120,000 clones, about 93% of them seen just once. This CDR3 spans 15 amino acids. The germline V gene encodes CDR1 SGHNT and CDR2 YYREEE (reference sequence). Trimming pared 6 bases from V and 2 bases from J, leaving 12 bases between. The count of this clone is one. V and J are TRBV5-4 and TRBJ2-6; D is undetermined. Sequencing used peripheral blood, obtained on day 0 of AZD1222 vaccination. This TCR was sampled from an adult in good health. The DNA for the CDR3 is TGTGCCAGCACCGAGAACCGGGCTGGGGCCAACGTCCTGACTTTC. It translates to CASTENRAGANVLTF.